This TCR beta chain is from a study of cytomegalovirus exposure and HLA in healthy donors. Both 60 Vbeta primers and 13 Jbeta primers went into the PCR. Assay: immunoSEQ multiplex PCR; the TCRdb copy retains only in-frame clones and omits some. The sample holds around 140,000 clones, 70% to 85% seen once. Study-level results: In a later analysis, most CMV-associated TCR beta chains appeared HLA-restricted. Reports showed the classifier diagnosing cytomegalovirus status with high specificity and sensitivity. The authors later linked a missense DCLRE1C variant to TCR beta V- and J-gene trimming.

Healthy bone marrow donors formed the donor group. This clone was detected a few times. The antigen remains unidentified. CDR1 SGHAT and CDR2 FQDESV come from the germline V gene (reference sequence). Trimming took off 5 bases at V and 3 bases at J, with 14 bases between the two ends. This CDR3 is built from 14 residues. This clonotype was sampled from a woman between 40 and 50 years old in good health and CMV-seronegative. The gene calls are TRBV11-1 and TRBJ2-7; weak D call: TRBD1 (6 bases). Material: PBMCs. CDR3 in DNA: TGTGCCAGCAGCCCATGGACAGTGAGCTACGAGCAGTACTTC. It specifies CASSPWTVSYEQYF.